This is a list of T cell receptor beta chains from one sample in a study of blood T cell repertoires in COVID-19. The method was immunoSEQ multiplex PCR; TCRdb's version includes in-frame clones alone and lacks a portion of them. Among fewer than 250,000 clones listed, 86% were seen once. Material for sequencing was PBMCs or T cells enriched from blood (not recorded which). These receptors all come from a woman in her fifties or sixties who had recovered from COVID-19. CDR3s include the opening cysteine and the closing phenylalanine or tryptophan. A D gene is named only where the DNA matches it firmly. Some rows mark clone size as missing; the rest say once, few, many or name a class of expanded clone.

d_call j_call clone_size v_call cdr3_aa cdr3_nt
TRBD1 TRBJ1-5 . TRBV7-2 CASSQGGVGQPQHF TGTGCCAGCAGCCAAGGGGGCGTGGGACAGCCCCAGCATTTT
TRBD1 TRBJ2-5 . TRBV11-3 CASTYTGTDGETQYF TGTGCCAGCACTTATACCGGGACAGATGGAGAGACCCAGTACTTC
. TRBJ1-1 . TRBV5-6 CASSFGQTNTEAFF TGTGCCAGCAGCTTCGGACAGACGAACACTGAAGCTTTCTTT
TRBD1 TRBJ2-5 . TRBV3-1/TRBV3-2 CASSLRRTGKEETQYF TGTGCCAGCAGCCTCAGAAGGACAGGGAAAGAAGAGACCCAGTACTTC
. TRBJ2-1 . TRBV30 CAWSSSRHEQFF TGTGCCTGGAGTTCTAGCAGGCATGAGCAGTTCTTC
TRBD2 TRBJ2-7 . TRBV5-1 CASSGASGGPIYEQYF TGCGCCAGCAGCGGAGCTAGCGGGGGGCCAATCTACGAGCAGTACTTC
. TRBJ1-1 few TRBV6-5 CASSPTGWNTEAFF TGTGCCAGCAGTCCCACAGGGTGGAACACTGAAGCTTTCTTT
. TRBJ2-7 once TRBV15 CATSNRLPLQSEQYF TGTGCCACCAGCAACCGACTCCCCCTTCAGTCCGAGCAGTACTTC
TRBD1 TRBJ2-5 once TRBV30 CAWSPGQGLTQYF TGTGCCTGGAGTCCAGGACAGGGATTGACCCAGTACTTC
. TRBJ2-7 . TRBV4-1 CASSRPGEGYEQYF TGCGCCAGCAGCCGTCCCGGCGAGGGTTACGAGCAGTACTTC
. TRBJ1-2 . TRBV7-2 CASSLIQSNGYTF TGTGCCAGCAGCTTAATCCAGTCCAATGGCTACACCTTC
. TRBJ2-3 once TRBV13 CASSERTKPPDTQYF TGTGCCAGCAGCGAACGGACTAAACCCCCGGATACGCAGTATTTT
TRBD1 TRBJ2-7 . TRBV28 CASSFPGTGNYEQYF TGTGCCAGCAGTTTCCCCGGGACAGGGAACTACGAGCAGTACTTC
. TRBJ1-4 . TRBV19 CASTLTGTRNEKLFF TGTGCCAGTACCTTGACCGGGACAAGGAATGAAAAACTGTTTTTT
. TRBJ2-5 . TRBV27 CANTATGTYHQETQYF TGTGCCAACACGGCTACCGGGACATACCACCAAGAGACCCAGTACTTC
. TRBJ1-2 . TRBV5-1 CASSQTSVYGYTF TGCGCCAGCAGCCAGACATCGGTCTATGGCTACACCTTC
. TRBJ1-2 . TRBV27 CASSPLLSGGTNYGYTF TGTGCCAGCAGTCCGCTCCTATCGGGAGGGACGAACTATGGCTACACCTTC
. TRBJ1-1 many TRBV30 CAWKTGRYTEAFF TGTGCCTGGAAAACGGGGAGATACACTGAAGCTTTCTTT
TRBD2 TRBJ2-1 . TRBV19 CASSMSAGDTYNEQFF TGTGCCAGTAGTATGTCGGCGGGAGATACCTACAATGAGCAGTTCTTC
TRBD2 TRBJ2-7 . TRBV7-2 CASSSRGGLAYEQYF TGTGCCAGCAGCTCGAGGGGGGGACTAGCTTACGAGCAGTACTTC
TRBD2 TRBJ2-5 . TRBV7-9 CASSLRGAQETQYF TGTGCCAGCAGCCTGCGGGGGGCCCAAGAGACCCAGTACTTC
. TRBJ1-4 once TRBV30 CAWRRSGPNEKLFF TGTGCCTGGAGGAGGTCAGGGCCTAATGAAAAACTGTTTTTT
. TRBJ1-5 . TRBV30 CAWSASSSQPQHF TGTGCCTGGAGCGCGTCCTCCTCACAGCCCCAGCATTTT